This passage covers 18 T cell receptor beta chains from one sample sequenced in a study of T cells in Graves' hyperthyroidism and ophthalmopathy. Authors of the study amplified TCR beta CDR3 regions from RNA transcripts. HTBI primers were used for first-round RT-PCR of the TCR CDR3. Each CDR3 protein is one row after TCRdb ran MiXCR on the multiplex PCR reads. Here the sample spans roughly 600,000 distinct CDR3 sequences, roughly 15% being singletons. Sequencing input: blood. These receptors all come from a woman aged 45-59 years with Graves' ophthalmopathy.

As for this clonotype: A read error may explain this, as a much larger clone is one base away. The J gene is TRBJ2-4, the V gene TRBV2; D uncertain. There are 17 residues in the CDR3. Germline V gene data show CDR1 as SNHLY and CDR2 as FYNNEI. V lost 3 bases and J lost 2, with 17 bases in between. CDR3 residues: CASSDPASDGSKNIQYF. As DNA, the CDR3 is TGTGCCAGCAGTGACCCGGCCTCGGACGGCTCCAAAAACATTCAGTACTTC.

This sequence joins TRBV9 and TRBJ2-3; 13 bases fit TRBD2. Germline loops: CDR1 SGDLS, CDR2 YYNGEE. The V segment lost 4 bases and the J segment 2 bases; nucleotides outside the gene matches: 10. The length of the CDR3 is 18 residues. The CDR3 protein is CASSQTLAGGRLTDTQYF. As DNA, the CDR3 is TGTGCCAGCAGCCAAACACTAGCGGGAGGGAGACTCACAGATACGCAGTATTTT.

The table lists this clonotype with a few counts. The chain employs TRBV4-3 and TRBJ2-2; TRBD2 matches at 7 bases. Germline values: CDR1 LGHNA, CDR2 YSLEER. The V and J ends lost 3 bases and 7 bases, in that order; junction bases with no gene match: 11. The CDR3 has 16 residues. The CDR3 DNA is TGCGCCAGCAGCCATACCGTCGGGACTACGAACGGGGAGCTGTTTTTT. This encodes CASSHTVGTTNGELFF.

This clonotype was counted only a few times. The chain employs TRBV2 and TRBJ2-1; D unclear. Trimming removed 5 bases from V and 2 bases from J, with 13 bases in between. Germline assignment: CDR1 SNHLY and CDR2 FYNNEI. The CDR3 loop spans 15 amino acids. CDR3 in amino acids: CASSPGKRTYNEQFF. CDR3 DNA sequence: TGTGCCAGCAGTCCCGGAAAGCGCACCTACAATGAGCAGTTCTTC.

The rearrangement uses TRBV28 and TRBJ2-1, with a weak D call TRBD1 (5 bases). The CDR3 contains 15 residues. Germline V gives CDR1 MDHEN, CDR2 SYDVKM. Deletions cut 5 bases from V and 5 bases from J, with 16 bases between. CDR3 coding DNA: TGTGCCAGCAGTCAAACAGGTGAACCTGACAATGAGCAGTTCTTC. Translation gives CASSQTGEPDNEQFF.

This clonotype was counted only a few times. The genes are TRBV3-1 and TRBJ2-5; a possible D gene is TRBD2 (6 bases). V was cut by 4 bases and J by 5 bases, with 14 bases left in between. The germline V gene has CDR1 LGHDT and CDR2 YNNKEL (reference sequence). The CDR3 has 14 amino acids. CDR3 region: CASSPYSGTETQYF. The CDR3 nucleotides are TGTGCCAGCAGCCCATATAGCGGTACGGAGACCCAGTACTTC.

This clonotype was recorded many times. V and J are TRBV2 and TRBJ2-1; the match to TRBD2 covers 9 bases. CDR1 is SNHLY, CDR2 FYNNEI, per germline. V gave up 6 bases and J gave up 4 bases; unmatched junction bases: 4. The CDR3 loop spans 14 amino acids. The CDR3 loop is CASRGLATYNEQFF. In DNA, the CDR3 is TGTGCCAGCAGGGGACTAGCCACTTACAATGAGCAGTTCTTC.

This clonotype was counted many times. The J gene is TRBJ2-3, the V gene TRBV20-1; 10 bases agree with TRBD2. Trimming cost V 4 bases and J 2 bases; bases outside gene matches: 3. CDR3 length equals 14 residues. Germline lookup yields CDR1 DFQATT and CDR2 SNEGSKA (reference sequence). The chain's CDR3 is CSAKAGGNTDTQYF. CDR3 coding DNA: TGCAGTGCTAAAGCGGGAGGGAACACAGATACGCAGTATTTT.

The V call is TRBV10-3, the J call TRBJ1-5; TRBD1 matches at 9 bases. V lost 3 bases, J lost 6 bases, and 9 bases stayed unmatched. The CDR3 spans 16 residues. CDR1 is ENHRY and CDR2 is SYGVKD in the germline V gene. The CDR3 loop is CAISEMGTGTGQPQHF. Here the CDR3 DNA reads TGTGCCATCAGTGAAATGGGGACAGGGACAGGTCAGCCCCAGCATTTT.

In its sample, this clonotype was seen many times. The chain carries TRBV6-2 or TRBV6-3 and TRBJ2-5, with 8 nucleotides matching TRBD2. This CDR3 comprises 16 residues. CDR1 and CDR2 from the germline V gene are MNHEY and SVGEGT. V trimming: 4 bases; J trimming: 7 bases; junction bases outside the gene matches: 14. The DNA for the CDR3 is TGTGCCAGCAGTTCGCCCAGCGGGAGCCCCCCGGGGACCCAGTACTTC. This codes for CASSSPSGSPPGTQYF.

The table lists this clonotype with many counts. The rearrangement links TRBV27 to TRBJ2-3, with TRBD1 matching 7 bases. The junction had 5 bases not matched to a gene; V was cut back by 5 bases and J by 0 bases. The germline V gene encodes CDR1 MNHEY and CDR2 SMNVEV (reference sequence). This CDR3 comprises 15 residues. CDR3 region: CASSPGTASTDTQYF. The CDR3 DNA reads TGTGCCAGCAGTCCTGGGACAGCTAGCACAGATACGCAGTATTTT.

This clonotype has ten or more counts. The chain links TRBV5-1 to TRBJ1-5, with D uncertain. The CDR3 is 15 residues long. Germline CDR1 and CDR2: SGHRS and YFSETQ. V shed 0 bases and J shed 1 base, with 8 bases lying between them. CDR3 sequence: CASSLDWSSNQPQHF. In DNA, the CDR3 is TGCGCCAGCAGCTTGGATTGGTCAAGCAATCAGCCCCAGCATTTT.

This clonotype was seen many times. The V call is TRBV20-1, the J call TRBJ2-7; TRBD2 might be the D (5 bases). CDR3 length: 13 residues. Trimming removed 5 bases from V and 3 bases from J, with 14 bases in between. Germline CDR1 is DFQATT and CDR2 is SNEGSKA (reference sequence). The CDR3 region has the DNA TGCAGTGCTCCTACCCCACTAGGCTACGAGCAGTACTTC. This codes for CSAPTPLGYEQYF.

Written as DNA, the CDR3 is TGTGCCAGCAGCTTAGAAGGGACTATCTACGAGCAGTACTTC. Protein product: CASSLEGTIYEQYF. The rearrangement joins TRBV7-2 to TRBJ2-7; 7 bases match TRBD2. Unmatched junction bases numbered 3, after V lost 1 base and J lost 3 bases. The germline gives CDR1 SGHTA, CDR2 FQGNSA. This CDR3 has 14 residues. Combining the CDR3 with reference TRBV7-2 and TRBJ2-7 gives the whole variable domain GAGVSQSPSNKVTEKGKDVELRCDPISGHTALYWYRQSLGQGLEFLIYFQGNSAPDKSGLPSDRFSAERTGGSVSTLTIQRTQQEDSAVYLCASSLEGTIYEQYFGPGTRLTVT.

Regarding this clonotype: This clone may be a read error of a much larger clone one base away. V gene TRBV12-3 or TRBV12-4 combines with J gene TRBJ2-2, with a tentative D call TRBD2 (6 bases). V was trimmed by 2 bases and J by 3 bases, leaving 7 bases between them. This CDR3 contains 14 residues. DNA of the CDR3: TGTGCCAGCAGTTTACGGAGGGACACCGGGGAGCTGTTTTTT. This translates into CASSLRRDTGELFF.

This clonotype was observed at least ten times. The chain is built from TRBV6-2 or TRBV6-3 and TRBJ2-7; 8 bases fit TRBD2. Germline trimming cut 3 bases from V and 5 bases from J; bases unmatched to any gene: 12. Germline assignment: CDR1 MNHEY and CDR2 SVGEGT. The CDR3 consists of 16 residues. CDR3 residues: CASSYRPAGGDNEQYF. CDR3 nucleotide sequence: TGTGCCAGCAGTTATCGACCGGCGGGAGGTGATAACGAGCAGTACTTC.

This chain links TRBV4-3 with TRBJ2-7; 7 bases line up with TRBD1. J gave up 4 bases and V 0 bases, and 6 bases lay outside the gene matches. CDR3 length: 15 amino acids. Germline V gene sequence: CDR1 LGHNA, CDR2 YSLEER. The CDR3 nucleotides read TGCGCCAGCAGCCAAGAGATAATACAGGGGTACGAGCAGTACTTC. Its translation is CASSQEIIQGYEQYF.

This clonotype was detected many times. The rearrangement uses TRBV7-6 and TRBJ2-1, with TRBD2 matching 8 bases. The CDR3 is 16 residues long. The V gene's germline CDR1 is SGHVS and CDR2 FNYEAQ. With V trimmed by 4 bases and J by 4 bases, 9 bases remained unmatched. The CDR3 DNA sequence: TGTGCCAGCAGCTCCACCACGGGAGGGGGGTACAATGAGCAGTTCTTC. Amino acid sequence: CASSSTTGGGYNEQFF.